These T cell receptor beta chains were read from a single sample in a study of blood T cells in healthy people across ages. TCRdb fed the 5' RACE reads into MiXCR, producing one record per CDR3 protein. Among approximately 810,000 distinct CDR3 sequences, 35% to 40% were seen once, and the ten largest hold roughly 13%. The specimen was blood. Source of these receptors: a man younger than 35 in good health. CDR3s include the opening cysteine and the closing phenylalanine or tryptophan. The D gene is left open where the match is weak. Expanded clones get a size class; other rows say once, few or many, or leave the size out.

>TRBJ2-1|many|.|TRBV29-1
TGCAGCGTTGACCCTCGGCGGAGGGAGCAGTTCTTC
CSVDPRRREQFF
>TRBJ2-2|.|.|TRBV2
TGTGCCAGCACAGGGGCCGGGAACACCGGGGAGCTGTTTTTT
CASTGAGNTGELFF
>TRBJ2-5|.|.|TRBV14
TGTGCCAGCAGCAAGCGCAAGAGCGCCGACTACAATGAGCAGTACTTC
CASSKRKSADYNEQYF
>TRBJ2-3|.|.|TRBV9
TGTGCCAGCAGCGTAGTGTCAAGCACAGAGACGCAGTATTTT
CASSVVSSTETQYF
>TRBJ2-7|.|TRBD2|TRBV5-1
TGCGCCAGCAGCTCCTCTAGCGGGGGATGGGATGAGCAGTACTTC
CASSSSSGGWDEQYF
>TRBJ2-3|.|.|TRBV21-1
TGTGCCAGCACCAAAAACGCTCTGTCCATAGATACGCGGTATTTT
CASTKNALSIDTRYF
>TRBJ1-6|once|.|TRBV20-1
TGCAGTGCTAGTAGCCAAGGACTCAGACAGCGCCCAACAGAGAATTCATCCCTCCACTTT
CSASSQGLRQRPTENSSLHF
>TRBJ1-5|many|.|TRBV27
TGTGCCAGCAGTTTGAGGGGAAGGGGTCAGCCCCAGCATTTT
CASSLRGRGQPQHF
>TRBJ2-2|.|.|TRBV2
TGTGCCAGCAGTGGCGAGACAGAAAGCACCGGGGAGCTGTTTTTT
CASSGETESTGELFF
>TRBJ2-5|.|.|TRBV5-1
TGCGCCAGCAGCTGGCGGACTTCAGCCTACGAAGAGACCCAGTACTTC
CASSWRTSAYEETQYF
>TRBJ2-1|.|.|TRBV29-1
TGCAGCGTTGAAGCAAGGGGGTTCATTGATGAGCAGTCATTC
CSVEARGFIDEQSF
>TRBJ2-7|.|.|TRBV6-2/TRBV6-3
TGTGCCAGCAGTTACTCGTTTTTTTCAATTCAAGGTCGCTACGAGCAGTACTTC
CASSYSFFSIQGRYEQYF
>TRBJ2-3|.|.|TRBV9
TGTGCCAGCAGGGACTCCGGGGGACCCGGATATACGCAGTATTTT
CASRDSGGPGYTQYF
>TRBJ2-1|.|.|TRBV21-1
TGTGCCAGCAGCAGGGGGCTGACAGGGGGGTATCACAATGAGCAGTTCTTC
CASSRGLTGGYHNEQFF
>TRBJ1-1|few|TRBD1|TRBV6-2/TRBV6-3
TGTGCCAGCAGTTACTTAGGGGGCAGGACTGAAGCTTTCTTT
CASSYLGGRTEAFF
>TRBJ2-3|.|TRBD2|TRBV4-1
TGCGCCAGCAGCCGACTAGCCGACACTCACACAGATACGCAGTATTTT
CASSRLADTHTDTQYF
>TRBJ2-3|.|TRBD2|TRBV6-2/TRBV6-3
TGTGCCAGCAGTACCGGGACTATCACAGATACGCAGTATTTT
CASSTGTITDTQYF
>TRBJ2-3|many|TRBD1|TRBV12-3/TRBV12-4
TGTGCCAGCAGCCCAAACAGGGGGCGGGCAGATACGCAGTATTTT
CASSPNRGRADTQYF
>TRBJ2-3|many|.|TRBV29-1
TGCAGCGTTGAAGGGAGGGGATACGAGACAGATACGCAGTATTTT
CSVEGRGYETDTQYF
>TRBJ2-7|.|.|TRBV6-1
TGTGCCAGCAGCCGACGGGTCCAAGACGAGCAGTACTTC
CASSRRVQDEQYF
>TRBJ1-2|.|TRBD1|TRBV7-2
TGTGCCAGCAGCCTACTACAGGGGAACGATGGCTACACCTTC
CASSLLQGNDGYTF
>TRBJ2-1|few|TRBD1|TRBV20-1
TGCAGTGCACAGGGGGGCGAGGGGAATGAGCAGTTCTTC
CSAQGGEGNEQFF
>TRBJ1-1|.|.|TRBV12-3/TRBV12-4
TGTGCCAGCAGTCCCCTCCCCCAGGGTAATACTGAAGCTTTCTTT
CASSPLPQGNTEAFF
>TRBJ2-1|few|.|TRBV20-1
TGCAGTGCCGGCCGGGGAAAAGACAATGAGCAGTTCTTC
CSAGRGKDNEQFF
>TRBJ2-1|few|.|TRBV21-1
TGTGCCAGCAGCAAACGGACAGGTCAGGGTGAGCAGTTCTTC
CASSKRTGQGEQFF
>TRBJ2-7|few|TRBD2|TRBV2
TGTGCCAGTGACCTAGCGGGGGGCCATTCTCCTTGGAATGAGCAGTACTTC
CASDLAGGHSPWNEQYF
>TRBJ1-5|many|.|TRBV6-5
TGTGCCAGCAGTAGGGGAAACAATCAGCCCCAGCATTTT
CASSRGNNQPQHF
>TRBJ2-3|.|TRBD2|TRBV3-1
TGTGCCAGCAGCCAAGAGGTCCTAGCGGGGACAGATACGCAGTATTTT
CASSQEVLAGTDTQYF
>TRBJ2-1|.|TRBD2|TRBV12-3/TRBV12-4
TGTGCTAGCAGCCACAGCGGGGGGCCCGATGAGCAGTTCTTC
CASSHSGGPDEQFF
>TRBJ2-1|.|.|TRBV7-7
TGTGCTAGCAGCCCCGGGACACGGAAAGAGACCCAGTTCTTC
CASSPGTRKETQFF
>TRBJ1-2|.|.|TRBV20-1
TGCAGTGCTAGAGATCAGGAGCGTTCGATCGGCTACACCTTC
CSARDQERSIGYTF
>TRBJ1-2|few|.|TRBV4-2
TGTGCCAGCAGCCAAATCAGGGTGGAAGAAGGCTACACCTTC
CASSQIRVEEGYTF
>TRBJ2-1|few|.|TRBV10-3
TGTGCCATCAGGGGGGACCGGGACGGTAACAATGAGCAGTTCTTC
CAIRGDRDGNNEQFF
>TRBJ2-7|many|TRBD1|TRBV25-1
TGTGCCAGCAGTGCAAGAACAGGGGGTTACGAGCAGTACTTC
CASSARTGGYEQYF
>TRBJ2-5|.|TRBD2|TRBV15
TGTGCCACCAGCAGAGCGGGACTAGTAAGCGAGACCCAGTACTTC
CATSRAGLVSETQYF
>TRBJ2-3|.|.|TRBV12-3/TRBV12-4
TGTGCCAGCAGTTTAGATGCCAGCTCCACAGATACGCAGTATTTT
CASSLDASSTDTQYF
>TRBJ2-1|.|.|TRBV10-3
TGTGCCATCAGTGTGCCGACAATGTTCGATGAGCAGTTCTTC
CAISVPTMFDEQFF
>TRBJ2-7|.|.|TRBV5-1
TGCGCCAGCAGCTTGGTTGGCGGACAGACCTGGGGAGAGCAGTACTTC
CASSLVGGQTWGEQYF
>TRBJ2-5|.|.|TRBV3-1
TGTGCCAGCAGCCAAGATCCTCGTGGGGACCTCCAAGAGACCCAGTACTTC
CASSQDPRGDLQETQYF
>TRBJ2-7|few|.|TRBV4-1
TGCGCCAGCAGCCAAGTAGGCCGCTCCTACGAGCAGTACTTC
CASSQVGRSYEQYF
>TRBJ1-2|.|.|TRBV7-2
TGTGCCAGCTGGGAGGGGATAAATGGCTACACCTTC
CASWEGINGYTF